The clone carrying this T cell receptor beta chain has at least ten counts. Its antigen is currently unknown. TCRdb called the 5' RACE reads again in MiXCR, with one record for every CDR3 protein. The table lists some 70,000 distinct CDR3 sequences, approximately 5.3% of them singletons. The CDR3 covers 17 residues. Trimming cost V 3 bases and J 5 bases; bases outside gene matches: 14. The V gene's germline CDR1 is KGHSH and CDR2 LQKENI. The data were taken from a study of CD8 T cells in ankylosing spondylitis. Notes on the study in general: CD8+ by phenotype, disease-linked clones were relatively rare in peripheral blood. Matched ankylosing spondylitis synovial fluid reportedly showed significant enrichment of disease-linked clones. For ankylosing spondylitis blood, a TCR beta motif of seven to nine highly homologous variants appeared characteristic.

The chain combines TRBV18 with TRBJ2-3; TRBD1 agrees at 7 bases. Sequencing input: blood, either unsorted or a sorted T cell fraction (not recorded which). This TCR was sampled from a male donor with ankylosing spondylitis or in good health (not recorded which). CDR3 sequence (DNA): TGTGCCAGCTCACCCCCCGCGGCAGGGGGAAGTGGAGATACGCAGTATTTT. Residues: CASSPPAAGGSGDTQYF.